These 20 T cell receptor beta chains were all obtained from the same sample, sequenced in a study of STAT5B mutations in CD4+ large granular lymphocyte leukemia. TCRdb's table, derived via immunoSEQ multiplex PCR, lists solely in-frame clones and lacks some. The sample has about 26,000 clones, around 81% seen once. Material for sequencing was CD4+ T cells from blood buffy coats. These receptors were taken from a human donor in good health.

The chain joins TRBV19 to TRBJ1-3, with D unresolved. Germline V gene lookup returns CDR1 LNHDA and CDR2 SQIVND (reference sequence). Trimming removed 8 bases from V and 4 bases from J, with 6 bases in between. This CDR3 contains 11 residues. The CDR3 DNA is TGTGCCAGTCGGGAAGGAAACACCATATATTTT. Protein: CASREGNTIYF. Complete variable domain (other parts from reference TRBV19 and TRBJ1-3): DGGITQSPKYLFRKEGQNVTLSCEQNLNHDAMYWYRQDPGQGLRLIYYSQIVNDFQKGDIAEGYSVSREKKESFPLTVTSAQKNPTAFYLCASREGNTIYFGEGSWLTVV.

The chain recombines TRBV7-8 with TRBJ2-1; 8 bases line up with TRBD2. The CDR3 spans 16 residues. The V and J ends lost 3 bases and 0 bases, in that order; junction bases with no gene match: 4. Germline V gene sequence: CDR1 SGHVS, CDR2 FQNEAQ. Here the CDR3 DNA reads TGTGCCAGCAGCTTTTCGGGGGGGAGCTCCTACAATGAGCAGTTCTTC. It encodes CASSFSGGSSYNEQFF.

V and J are TRBV5-1 and TRBJ2-1; tentatively, D is TRBD2 (7 bases). V was clipped by 5 bases and J by 8 bases, with 17 bases between them. CDR1 and CDR2 from the germline V gene are SGHRS and YFSETQ. The CDR3 length is 14 residues. The CDR3 reads CASSPWGGGDEQFF. The CDR3 nucleotides read TGCGCCAGCAGTCCGTGGGGCGGGGGCGATGAGCAGTTCTTC.

This chain joins TRBV14 and TRBJ1-3, with D unclear. Trimming removed 3 bases at V and 4 bases at J, with 10 bases between. There are 14 residues in the CDR3. Germline-derived CDR1 and CDR2 are SGHDN and FVKESK. The CDR3 loop is CASSQYGGGNTIYF. CDR3 sequence (DNA): TGTGCCAGCAGCCAGTATGGAGGAGGAAACACCATATATTTT. Filled out from reference TRBV14 and TRBJ1-3, the complete variable domain reads EAGVTQFPSHSVIEKGQTVTLRCDPISGHDNLYWYRRVMGKEIKFLLHFVKESKQDESGMPNNRFLAERTGGTYSTLKVQPAELEDSGVYFCASSQYGGGNTIYFGEGSWLTVV.

The CDR3 coding sequence is TGTGCCAGCAGTGTGAGGACTAATGAAAAACTGTTTTTT. Translated: CASSVRTNEKLFF. This chain uses TRBV28 with TRBJ1-4, with D unclear. Germline V CDR1 and CDR2: MDHEN, SYDVKM. This CDR3 region has 13 residues. V gave up 5 bases and J gave up 2 bases, with 6 bases separating them.

This CDR3 is CASSRGADPGNQPQHF. The DNA of the CDR3 is TGTGCCAGCAGTCGAGGGGCGGACCCCGGCAATCAGCCCCAGCATTTT. The V gene is TRBV27, the J gene TRBJ1-5; tentatively, D is TRBD1 (5 bases). This CDR3 has 16 residues. The ends were cut back, 5 bases at V and 2 bases at J, with 16 bases in the middle. Germline-derived CDR1 and CDR2 are MNHEY and SMNVEV (reference sequence).

This chain connects TRBV5-1 to TRBJ2-2; D is possibly TRBD2 (5 bases). Germline V lookup: CDR1 SGHRS, CDR2 YFSETQ. The V end was cut by 0 bases, the J end by 5 bases, with 20 bases between. The CDR3 runs 18 residues. The CDR3 nucleotides read TGCGCCAGCAGCTTGGAGGGTTGGGGAGCCCGGAGTACCGGGGAGCTGTTTTTT. Encoded protein: CASSLEGWGARSTGELFF.

There are a few counts of this clone. The rearrangement uses TRBV11-2 and TRBJ1-5; D gene ambiguous. The CDR3 length is 14 residues. Germline-derived CDR1 and CDR2 are SGHAT and FQNNGV. V gave up 2 bases and J gave up 2 bases, with 7 bases separating them. The CDR3: CASSLFPGNQPQHF. CDR3 DNA sequence: TGTGCCAGCAGCTTATTCCCGGGCAATCAGCCCCAGCATTTT.

The J gene is TRBJ2-2, the V gene TRBV4-1, with 9 bases aligning to TRBD2. There are 20 residues in the CDR3. Germline V gives CDR1 MGHRA, CDR2 YSYEKL. V trimming: 3 bases; J trimming: 5 bases; junction bases outside the gene matches: 19. CDR3 sequence reads: CASSQGPLGVSGRRTGELFF. The CDR3 DNA is TGCGCCAGCAGCCAGGGGCCCCTGGGGGTTAGCGGGAGAAGGACCGGGGAGCTGTTTTTT.

This chain connects TRBV7-2 to TRBJ1-3; D gene uncertain. The CDR3 consists of 16 residues. V was shortened by 4 bases and J by 3 bases, with 16 bases between the two germline ends. CDR1 is SGHTA and CDR2 is FQGNSA in the germline V gene. The CDR3 is CASSSRLWRDGNTIYF. Written as DNA, the CDR3 is TGTGCCAGCAGCTCCCGACTTTGGAGGGATGGAAACACCATATATTTT.

The rearrangement links TRBV18 to TRBJ1-4, with 9 bases aligning to TRBD1. The V and J ends lost 3 bases and 4 bases, in that order; junction bases with no gene match: 3. CDR1 is KGHSH and CDR2 is LQKENI in the germline V gene. This CDR3 has 15 residues. CDR3 sequence (DNA): TGTGCCAGCTCACCTCCGGGACAGGGTAATGAAAAACTGTTTTTT. Encoded protein: CASSPPGQGNEKLFF.

The V call is TRBV6-5, the J call TRBJ2-7; possible D gene TRBD1, 5 bases. Germline lookup yields CDR1 MNHEY and CDR2 SVGAGI. The V end was cut by 2 bases, the J end by 3 bases, with 8 bases between. This CDR3 spans 13 amino acids. The CDR3 nucleotides read TGTGCCAGCAGTTACGACAGAAACTACGAGCAGTACTTC. Its translation is CASSYDRNYEQYF.

The rearrangement links TRBV7-3 to TRBJ2-1; 12 bases are a match to TRBD2. The CDR3 consists of 19 residues. Germline CDR1 and CDR2: SGHTA and FQGTGA. J was trimmed by 4 bases and V by 0 bases; bases with no gene match: 10. Here the CDR3 reads CASSLTGFWTSGEYNEQFF. The DNA of the CDR3 is TGTGCCAGCAGCTTAACGGGGTTTTGGACTAGCGGGGAATACAATGAGCAGTTCTTC.

The chain links TRBV6-4 to TRBJ1-2, with 7 bases matching TRBD1. The trim removed 4 bases at V and 7 bases at J, leaving 6 bases unmatched. Germline CDR1 and CDR2: MRHNA and SNTAGT. The CDR3 totals 13 residues. The CDR3: CASSATTGLGYTF. DNA for the CDR3: TGTGCCAGCAGTGCCACGACAGGGCTTGGCTACACCTTC.

V gene TRBV6-6 combines with J gene TRBJ2-2, with D possibly matching TRBD1 (6 bases). CDR3 length: 15 residues. Germline loops: CDR1 MNHNY, CDR2 SVGAGI (reference sequence). V was clipped by 6 bases and J by 0 bases, with 11 bases between them. CDR3 DNA sequence: TGTGCCAGCAGCTTACAGGGTTCGAACACCGGGGAGCTGTTTTTT. Residues: CASSLQGSNTGELFF.

This clone was recorded a few times. The gene calls are TRBV21-1 and TRBJ2-7; the D call in the table, TRBD1, was not verified against the DNA. TRBV21-1 is labeled a pseudogene. The CDR3 has 14 amino acids. As DNA, the CDR3 is TGTGCCAGCAGCTACCGGGACAGGGGCTACGAGCAGTACGTC. Amino acids: CASSYRDRGYEQYV.

The chain couples TRBV9 to TRBJ1-1, with unresolved D. This CDR3 is built from 14 residues. V dropped 4 bases and J dropped 5 bases, with 15 bases sitting between them. Germline V gene data show CDR1 as SGDLS and CDR2 as YYNGEE. The CDR3 loop reads CASSPRWIVTEAFF. CDR3 coding DNA: TGTGCCAGCAGCCCCCGGTGGATTGTGACTGAAGCTTTCTTT.

This clone was found a few times. Other DNA sequences in this sample translate to the same CDR3. V is TRBV28 and J is TRBJ1-6; possibly TRBD1 for D (5 bases). Germline CDR1 and CDR2: MDHEN and SYDVKM. V was cut by 2 bases and J by 6 bases, with 8 bases left in between. This CDR3 region has 14 residues. Here the CDR3 reads CASSLAGGNSPLHF. The CDR3 DNA reads TGTGCCAGCAGTTTAGCGGGGGGTAATTCACCCCTCCACTTT.

V and J are TRBV25-1 and TRBJ1-2, with D perhaps matching TRBD1 (6 bases). Germline V CDR1 and CDR2: MGHDK, SYGVNS. Trimming took 4 bases from V and 8 from J, leaving 11 bases between them. This CDR3 is 12 amino acids long. In DNA form, the CDR3 reads TGTGCCAGCAGTGCCTCAGGGGCCGGCTACACCTTC. This encodes CASSASGAGYTF.

The J gene is TRBJ1-1, the V gene TRBV5-1; 9 bases map to TRBD1. V lost 0 bases to trimming and J lost 6 bases; unmatched junction nucleotides: 0. The CDR3 runs 13 residues. Germline CDR1 and CDR2: SGHRS and YFSETQ. CDR3 sequence: CASSLGQGAEAFF. The CDR3 bases are TGCGCCAGCAGCTTGGGACAGGGGGCTGAAGCTTTCTTT.